The 10 T cell receptor beta chains below all came from one sample that was sequenced in a study of blood T cells in healthy people across ages. A second PCR of about 7 to 12 cycles used a sample-barcoded 5' primer and a J-beta primer mix. TCRdb independently ran MiXCR on the 5' RACE reads; one entry per CDR3 protein. The data show about 770,000 distinct CDR3 sequences, around 42% seen once. The sequenced sample was blood. These TCRs come from a man between 60 and 75 years old in good health.

This clonotype was seen more than once but under ten times. The chain carries TRBV7-9 and TRBJ2-7; TRBD1 is a possible D gene (5 bases). The V gene's germline CDR1 is SEHNR and CDR2 FQNEAQ (reference sequence). The CDR3 totals 17 residues. V was shortened by 4 bases and J by 4 bases, with 23 bases between the two germline ends. The CDR3 region has the DNA TGTGCCAGCAGCTCCCCAGCGACAGCCGCGATTACGTACGAGCAGTACTTC. Its protein product is CASSSPATAAITYEQYF.

This clonotype was picked up a small number of times. The chain has TRBV6-5 and TRBJ2-7; 8 nucleotides match TRBD1. The V gene end was trimmed by 7 bases and the J gene end by 5 bases; junction bases not matched to a gene: 10. CDR3 length: 14 residues. Germline V gene lookup returns CDR1 MNHEY and CDR2 SVGAGI. The CDR3 coding sequence is TGTGCCAGCACCACCGGACAGGGCAAGCACGAGCAGTACTTC. Amino acids: CASTTGQGKHEQYF.

V and J are TRBV7-9 and TRBJ2-5; 9 nucleotides line up with TRBD2. The V segment lost 5 bases and the J segment 3 bases; nucleotides outside the gene matches: 4. The CDR3 runs to 14 residues. Germline V gives CDR1 SEHNR, CDR2 FQNEAQ (reference sequence). The CDR3 sequence: CASSGAGGKETQYF. The DNA of the CDR3 is TGTGCCAGCAGCGGAGCGGGGGGCAAAGAGACCCAGTACTTC.

This clonotype showed up many times. The chain employs TRBV2 and TRBJ2-7; D perhaps matches TRBD2 (6 bases). CDR3 length: 15 amino acids. Trimming removed 4 bases at V and 2 bases at J, with 15 bases between. Per the germline V gene, CDR1 is SNHLY and CDR2 is FYNNEI. This CDR3 is CASSGGQGGTYEQYF. DNA for the CDR3: TGTGCCAGCAGTGGTGGGCAGGGAGGTACCTACGAGCAGTACTTC.

The rearrangement links TRBV4-3 to TRBJ2-7; possible D gene TRBD1, 5 bases. With 0 bases removed from V and 7 bases from J, the gap between germline ends came to 10 bases. CDR1 LGHNA and CDR2 YSLEER come from the germline V gene. The CDR3 is 13 residues long. This chain's CDR3 is CASSQDLRVEQYF. In nucleotides, the CDR3 is TGCGCCAGCAGCCAAGATCTCAGGGTTGAGCAGTACTTC.

This rearrangement joins TRBV6-6 to TRBJ1-2; no reliable D call. The CDR3 runs to 15 residues. CDR1 is MNHNY, CDR2 SVGAGI, per germline (reference sequence). Trimming pared 5 bases from V and 7 bases from J, leaving 20 bases between. CDR3 loop: CASSNPWTAPGGYTF. CDR3 DNA: TGTGCCAGCAGTAACCCATGGACCGCTCCCGGTGGCTACACCTTC.

The chain combines TRBV7-2 with TRBJ2-2; maybe TRBD2 (6 bases). The CDR3 has 15 residues. Germline V lookup: CDR1 SGHTA, CDR2 FQGNSA. This CDR3 is CVSREAGTRTGELFF. CDR3 DNA: TGTGTCAGTAGGGAGGCGGGGACGCGTACCGGGGAGCTGTTTTTT.

The table lists this clonotype with many counts. The chain joins TRBV11-2 to TRBJ1-2, with D possibly TRBD1 on 6 matching bases. The germline V and J ends were trimmed by 5 bases and 8 bases, with 18 bases remaining between them. This CDR3 comprises 14 residues. Per the germline V gene, CDR1 is SGHAT and CDR2 is FQNNGV. The CDR3 nucleotides are TGTGCCAGCAGCCCACCCCAGGGGCTATACGGCTACACCTTC. It encodes CASSPPQGLYGYTF. The full variable domain, its missing parts supplied by reference TRBV11-2 and TRBJ1-2, is EAGVAQSPRYKIIEKRQSVAFWCNPISGHATLYWYQQILGQGPKLLIQFQNNGVVDDSQLPKDRFSAERLKGVDSTLKIQPAKLEDSAVYLCASSPPQGLYGYTFGSGTRLTVV.

Concerning this clonotype itself: This could be a read error, since a much larger clone is one nucleotide away. The chain couples TRBV10-3 to TRBJ2-5; 9 bases are a match to TRBD2. The CDR3 is made up of 13 amino acids. The trim removed 7 bases at V and 11 bases at J, leaving 11 bases unmatched. Germline V lookup: CDR1 ENHRY, CDR2 SYGVKD. CDR3 sequence (DNA): TGTGCCATCATGGCTAGCGGGGACAATGAGCAGTACTTC. Translating gives CAIMASGDNEQYF.

The rearrangement uses TRBV20-1 and TRBJ1-1, with 11 bases that match TRBD1. V trimming: 7 bases; J trimming: 3 bases; junction bases outside the gene matches: 13. Germline V gene sequence: CDR1 DFQATT, CDR2 SNEGSKA (reference sequence). CDR3 size: 16 residues. The CDR3 region is CSGRGQGAPGDTEAFF. The CDR3 DNA is TGCAGTGGGCGCGGACAGGGGGCCCCTGGAGACACTGAAGCTTTCTTT.